A single sample is the source of the 27 T cell receptor beta chains below, sequenced in a study of blood T cell repertoires in COVID-19. Profiled with immunoSEQ multiplex PCR; TCRdb holds only in-frame clones, not every one. The sample has 78,000 or so clones; 86% are singletons. The source material was peripheral blood. Receptor source: a man between 50 and 59 years old with active or convalescent COVID-19.

V is TRBV28 and J is TRBJ1-1, with D uncertain. The CDR3 spans 12 residues. Germline CDR1 reads MDHEN; CDR2 reads SYDVKM. The V and J ends lost 1 base and 5 bases respectively, with 5 bases between them. In DNA form, the CDR3 reads TGTGCCAGCAGTTTATATCGGACTGAAGCTTTCTTT. It specifies CASSLYRTEAFF.

The rearrangement links TRBV5-1 to TRBJ1-2; 9 bases match TRBD1. The CDR3 has 14 amino acids. V was clipped by 4 bases and J by 1 base; unmatched bases: 2. Germline-derived CDR1 and CDR2 are SGHRS and YFSETQ. The CDR3 is CASSEGQGNYGYTF. The CDR3 DNA is TGCGCCAGCAGCGAGGGACAGGGTAACTATGGCTACACCTTC.

CDR3 in amino acids: CASSVGGQGITGNTIYF. The DNA of the CDR3 is TGTGCCAGCAGCGTAGGTGGGCAGGGGATAACTGGAAACACCATATATTTT. V is TRBV9 and J is TRBJ1-3; TRBD1 might be the D (6 bases). The ends were cut back, 0 bases at V and 2 bases at J, with 15 bases in the middle. From germline, CDR1 is SGDLS and CDR2 YYNGEE. The CDR3 has 17 residues.

V gene TRBV10-2 combines with J gene TRBJ2-5; D perhaps matches TRBD2 (6 bases). Germline-derived CDR1 and CDR2 are WSHSY and SAAADI. V lost 7 bases, J lost 5 bases, and 17 bases lay in between. This CDR3 is 14 amino acids long. The DNA of the CDR3 is TGCGCCAGCACCCAAGGAGGGGTCGAGGAGACCCAGTACTTC. Its protein product is CASTQGGVEETQYF.

This clone was counted a single time. The J gene is TRBJ1-4, the V gene TRBV7-2; D may be TRBD1 (6 bases). Trimming took off 5 bases at V and 8 bases at J, with 12 bases between the two ends. Germline V gives CDR1 SGHTA, CDR2 FQGNSA. The CDR3 has 13 amino acids. CDR3 residues: CASSLRGWEKLFF. The CDR3 nucleotides read TGTGCCAGCAGCCTCAGGGGTTGGGAAAAACTGTTTTTT.

This clone has a single count. This chain connects TRBV7-9 to TRBJ1-2, with 7 positions matching TRBD1. Per the germline V gene, CDR1 is SEHNR and CDR2 is FQNEAQ (reference sequence). This CDR3 region has 15 residues. Trimming cost V 5 bases and J 6 bases; bases outside gene matches: 12. The CDR3 DNA reads TGTGCCAGCAGCCCGACCGGGACAGCGGCGCATGGCTACACCTTC. It encodes CASSPTGTAAHGYTF.

The chain uses TRBV10-3 and TRBJ2-3; 8 bases align to TRBD1. The V segment lost 10 bases and the J segment 4 bases; nucleotides outside the gene matches: 7. The CDR3 sequence is 13 residues long. Looked up from germline, CDR1 is ENHRY and CDR2 is SYGVKD. DNA of the CDR3: TGTGCCACCGTGACAGGGGAGGCAGATACGCAGTATTTT. Amino acid sequence: CATVTGEADTQYF.

The chain carries TRBV9 and TRBJ1-6; 8 bases line up with TRBD1. The germline V gene encodes CDR1 SGDLS and CDR2 YYNGEE. The CDR3 length is 15 residues. The ends lost 0 bases at V and 9 bases at J; junction bases unmatched: 5. CDR3 in amino acids: CASSVDGQGGSPLHF. CDR3 DNA: TGTGCCAGCAGCGTAGATGGACAGGGTGGTTCACCCCTCCACTTT.

This chain links TRBV20-1 with TRBJ2-1; 11 bases align to TRBD2. V was pared by 3 bases and J by 7 bases, with 8 bases of the junction left unmatched. The germline V gene encodes CDR1 DFQATT and CDR2 SNEGSKA (reference sequence). The CDR3 runs 15 residues. The CDR3 DNA reads as TGCAGTGCTAGTATAGCGGGGGGGCCTCGGAATGAGCAGTTCTTC. This translates into CSASIAGGPRNEQFF.

The rearrangement uses TRBV28 and TRBJ2-2; TRBD1 matches 10 bases. Germline CDR1 and CDR2: MDHEN and SYDVKM. Trimming removed 7 bases from V and 4 bases from J; junction bases left unmatched: 6. This CDR3 region has 15 residues. CDR3 residues: CASKTGGTVTGELFF. The CDR3 DNA is TGTGCCAGCAAGACAGGGGGCACTGTCACCGGGGAGCTGTTTTTT.

The V call is TRBV7-2, the J call TRBJ2-7, with 10 bases lining up with TRBD1. Losses at the gene ends were 5 bases for V and 7 bases for J; bases not matched to a gene: 5. The CDR3 runs 13 residues. In germline, CDR1 is SGHTA, CDR2 FQGNSA. The CDR3 sequence is CASSEDRGGEQYF. The CDR3 DNA is TGTGCCAGCAGCGAGGACAGGGGGGGTGAGCAGTACTTC.

This sequence joins TRBV2 and TRBJ2-1; 7 bases fit TRBD1. Germline lookup yields CDR1 SNHLY and CDR2 FYNNEI. J lost 3 bases, V lost 6 bases, and 8 bases had no gene match. The CDR3 is made up of 15 amino acids. The CDR3 loop reads CASRPDRVGYNEQFF. For the CDR3, the DNA is TGTGCCAGCAGACCAGACAGGGTGGGCTACAATGAGCAGTTCTTC.

This chain uses TRBV5-6 with TRBJ2-7; D is undetermined. CDR3 size: 11 residues. The germline CDR1 and CDR2 sequences are SGHDT and YYEEEE. Trimming cost V 0 bases and J 6 bases, with 4 bases left between them. CDR3 nucleotide sequence: TGTGCCAGCAGCTTGGCTTCCGAGCAGTACGTC. Its translation is CASSLASEQYV.

In this sample, this clone turned up once. The CDR3 loop reads CASSWGGNTEAFF. CDR3 nucleotides: TGTGCCAGCAGTTGGGGAGGGAACACTGAAGCTTTCTTT. The V call is TRBV6-2 or TRBV6-3, the J call TRBJ1-1, with no clear D. Germline loops: CDR1 MNHEY, CDR2 SVGEGT. V gave up 4 bases and J gave up 1 base, with 7 bases separating them. The CDR3 spans 13 residues.

This chain uses TRBV19 with TRBJ2-2, with a weak D call TRBD1 (6 bases). Per germline, CDR1 LNHDA and CDR2 SQIVND (reference sequence). The germline V and J ends were trimmed by 11 bases and 8 bases, with 18 bases remaining between them. The CDR3 runs to 13 residues. Written as DNA, the CDR3 is TGTGCCTCTAACAGGGAAATAGGGGGGGAGCTGTTTTTT. Translation gives CASNREIGGELFF.

The chain is built from TRBV19 and TRBJ1-3; TRBD1 agrees at 9 bases. Trimming took 4 bases from V and 2 from J; bases not matched to a gene: 6. The CDR3 runs to 16 residues. Germline V gene data show CDR1 as LNHDA and CDR2 as SQIVND (reference sequence). CDR3 residues: CASSNLQGAAGNTIYF. CDR3 DNA: TGTGCCAGTAGTAACCTACAGGGGGCAGCTGGAAACACCATATATTTT.

The chain combines TRBV30 with TRBJ2-2; 7 bases are shared with TRBD1. CDR1 and CDR2 (germline): GTSNPN, SVGIG (reference sequence). There are 14 residues in the CDR3. V shed 3 bases and J 5 bases; nucleotides not matched to a gene: 6. CDR3 in amino acids: CAWRYRGLTGELFF. The DNA of the CDR3 is TGTGCCTGGAGATACAGGGGTTTGACCGGGGAGCTGTTTTTT.

The rearrangement links TRBV10-1 to TRBJ2-3; 8 nucleotides match TRBD2. There are 16 residues in the CDR3. V shed 3 bases, J shed 5 bases, and the junction held 10 bases outside the gene matches. CDR1 and CDR2 from the germline V gene are WNHNN and SYGVQD (reference sequence). CDR3 bases: TGCGCCAGCAGTGAAGGGTTAGCGGGGTCTGGAGATACGCAGTATTTT. It specifies CASSEGLAGSGDTQYF.

This chain joins TRBV5-1 and TRBJ2-1; 12 bases align to TRBD1. The length of the CDR3 is 15 residues. The V gene's germline CDR1 is SGHRS and CDR2 YFSETQ. V dropped 4 bases and J dropped 8; count of bases not matched to a gene: 7. The CDR3: CASSGGQGAVDEQFF. CDR3 nucleotide sequence: TGCGCCAGCAGCGGGGGACAGGGGGCGGTGGATGAGCAGTTCTTC.

The chain recombines TRBV5-1 with TRBJ2-7; 8 bases are shared with TRBD1. V lost 0 bases, J lost 7 bases, and 9 bases stayed unmatched. This CDR3 has 15 residues. Germline CDR1 SGHRS, CDR2 YFSETQ. The CDR3 protein is CASSLDGQGASEQYF. The CDR3 nucleotides are TGCGCCAGCAGCTTGGACGGGCAGGGGGCAAGTGAGCAGTACTTC.

The chain combines TRBV9 with TRBJ2-5, with a tentative D call TRBD1 (5 bases). This CDR3 is built from 14 residues. CDR1 and CDR2 (germline): SGDLS, YYNGEE. The V end lost 3 bases, the J end lost 2 bases, and 11 bases lay between the germline ends. The CDR3 region is CASSARQPQETQYF. The DNA of the CDR3 is TGTGCCAGCAGCGCTCGACAGCCACAAGAGACCCAGTACTTC. Variable domain in full (rest from reference TRBV9 and TRBJ2-5): DSGVTQTPKHLITATGQRVTLRCSPRSGDLSVYWYQQSLDQGLQFLIQYYNGEERAKGNILERFSAQQFPDLHSELNLSSLELGDSALYFCASSARQPQETQYFGPGTRLLVL.

The chain carries TRBV6-5 and TRBJ1-4, with 10 nucleotides matching TRBD1. Germline-derived CDR1 and CDR2 are MNHEY and SVGAGI. Trimming removed 11 bases from V and 8 bases from J; junction bases left unmatched: 11. CDR3 length equals 14 residues. DNA of the CDR3: TGTGCCTGCGTCGGGACAGGGGTTGGAGAAAAACTGTTTTTT. Residues: CACVGTGVGEKLFF.

The chain joins TRBV6-4 to TRBJ2-5; D not resolved. The CDR3 length is 11 residues. Germline V CDR1 and CDR2: MRHNA, SNTAGT. V lost 9 bases and J lost 4, with 9 bases in between. This CDR3 is CASPSPETQYF. The CDR3, as DNA: TGTGCCAGTCCCTCCCCAGAGACCCAGTACTTC.

The chain has TRBV19 and TRBJ2-2; 8 bases line up with TRBD1. The CDR3 runs to 16 residues. The junction had 9 bases not matched to a gene; V was cut back by 1 base and J by 8 bases. In germline, CDR1 is LNHDA, CDR2 SQIVND (reference sequence). CDR3 DNA: TGTGCCAGTAGTATAGCTGGACAGGGTAGTATAGGGGAGCTGTTTTTT. Translation gives CASSIAGQGSIGELFF.

This clone appeared a few times. The chain has TRBV28 and TRBJ1-1; 9 bases align to TRBD1. Looked up from germline, CDR1 is MDHEN and CDR2 is SYDVKM. The CDR3 runs to 13 residues. V lost 4 bases, J lost 8 bases, and 5 bases stayed unmatched. Here the CDR3 reads CASSWTGVKEAFF. The CDR3 region has the DNA TGTGCCAGCAGTTGGACAGGGGTTAAGGAAGCTTTCTTT.

This sequence joins TRBV21-1 and TRBJ2-7; the table's TRBD2 call for D was not verified on the DNA. TRBV21-1 represents a pseudogene. The CDR3 contains 13 residues. The CDR3 spells CASSKELAREQYV. CDR3 sequence (DNA): TGTGCCAGCAGCAAAGAACTAGCCCGCGAGCAGTACGTC.

The CDR3 loop reads CSASSAGVSSYEQYV. The DNA for the CDR3 is TGCAGTGCTAGTTCGGCGGGGGTGAGCTCCTACGAGCAGTACGTC. The chain joins TRBV20-1 to TRBJ2-7; 7 bases align to TRBD2. Per the germline V gene, CDR1 is DFQATT and CDR2 is SNEGSKA (reference sequence). The ends lost 3 bases at V and 0 bases at J; junction bases unmatched: 8. This CDR3 region has 15 residues.